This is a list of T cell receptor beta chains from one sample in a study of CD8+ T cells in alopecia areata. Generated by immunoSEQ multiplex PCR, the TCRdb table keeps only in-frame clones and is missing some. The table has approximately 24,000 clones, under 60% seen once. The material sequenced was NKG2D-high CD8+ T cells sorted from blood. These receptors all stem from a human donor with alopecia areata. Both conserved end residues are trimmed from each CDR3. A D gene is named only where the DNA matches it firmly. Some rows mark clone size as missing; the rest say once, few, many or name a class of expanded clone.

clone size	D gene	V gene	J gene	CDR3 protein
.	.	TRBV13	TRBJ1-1	ASSRPRGSEAF
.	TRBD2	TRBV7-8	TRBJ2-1	ASSLASFLASGAYNEQF
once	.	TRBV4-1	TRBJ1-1	ASSQGPGHTEAF
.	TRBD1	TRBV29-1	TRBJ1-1	SVGTGRANTEAF
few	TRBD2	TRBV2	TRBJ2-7	ASNQRELLYEQY
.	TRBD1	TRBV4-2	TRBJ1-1	ASSHKFESGGDEAF
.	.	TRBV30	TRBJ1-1	AWSVFDPPEAF
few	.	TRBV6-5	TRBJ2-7	ASSYGVKGSEQY
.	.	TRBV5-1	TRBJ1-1	ASSLAVWNSEAF
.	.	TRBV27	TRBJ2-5	ASSFRETQY
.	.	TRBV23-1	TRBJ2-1	ASSQPDSEQF
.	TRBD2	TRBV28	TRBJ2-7	ASRTSGRARFAEQY
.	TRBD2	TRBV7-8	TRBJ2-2	ASRRCLICTSGNTGELF
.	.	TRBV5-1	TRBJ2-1	ASTIWTIDPPYNEQF
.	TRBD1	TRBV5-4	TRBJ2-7	ASSHRDRVHEQY
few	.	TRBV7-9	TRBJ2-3	ASSPGGTQY
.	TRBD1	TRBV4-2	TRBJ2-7	ASSQDLAGTGIVGGSNSYEQY
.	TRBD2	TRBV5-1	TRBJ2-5	ASSFPQLADQETQY
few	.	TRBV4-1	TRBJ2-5	ASSPSDGEETQY
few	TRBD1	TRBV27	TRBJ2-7	ASRTQGANYEQY
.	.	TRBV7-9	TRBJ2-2	ASSLAPATGELF
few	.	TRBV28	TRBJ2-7	ASSLSRAYEQY
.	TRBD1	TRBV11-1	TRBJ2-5	ASSGRQGARVTQY
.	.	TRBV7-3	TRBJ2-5	ASSLTAGLSETQY